The 7 T cell receptor beta chains below all came from one sample that was sequenced in a study of CXCR3-negative and CXCR3-positive naive CD8 T cells. Whole-study results and caveats: Comparison of naive cells showed more hydrophobic TRB CDR3s in CXCR3-positive than in CXCR3-negative naive cells.

It was by 5' RACE with UMI labels that the TRB cDNA libraries were prepared. One entry per CDR3 protein, without DNA, is what TCRdb gives after re-calling the 5' RACE reads. The table lists about 85,000 distinct CDR3 sequences. Their antigens remain unidentified. The sequenced material came from naive CXCR3+ CD8+ T cells from blood. Subset defined: CD45RO-CCR7+CD27+CD95- naive CD8+ T cells expressing CXCR3 (TNR3+). These TCRs come from a human donor in good health. Some clones in this sample may be carry-over from other donors' samples.

The rearrangement uses TRBV6-2 or TRBV6-3 and TRBJ2-5. Germline V gene sequence: CDR1 MNHEY, CDR2 SVGEGT. The CDR3 is made up of 13 amino acids. CDR3: CASSYGLVETQYF.

The chain recombines TRBV12-3 or TRBV12-4 with TRBJ2-7; the TCRdb D gene call, TRBD1, has no DNA to confirm it. CDR3 size: 15 residues. Here the CDR3 reads CASSSPRQGGYEQYF.

The chain is built from TRBV19 and TRBJ1-5. CDR1 is LNHDA and CDR2 is SQIVND in the germline V gene (reference sequence). The CDR3 is 17 amino acids. The CDR3 here is CASSIDLAVYSNQPQHF.

The V gene is TRBV28, the J gene TRBJ2-2; TCRdb proposes TRBD2, but this gene call is untestable without DNA. The CDR3 loop spans 17 amino acids. In germline, CDR1 is MDHEN, CDR2 SYDVKM. The CDR3 loop is CASSSFQLVVGTGELFF.

The chain has TRBV29-1 and TRBJ1-3; TCRdb selects TRBD1, and the lack of DNA leaves this call unchecked. Germline V lookup: CDR1 SQVTM, CDR2 ANQGSEA. CDR3 length equals 14 residues. CDR3 loop: CSVVNREAGNTIYF.

The rearrangement joins TRBV28 to TRBJ2-7; there is no DNA to check the TCRdb D call of TRBD1. There are 15 residues in the CDR3. Germline CDR1 is MDHEN and CDR2 is SYDVKM. The CDR3 loop reads CASSIRGLASYEQYF. The whole variable domain, filled in from reference TRBV28 and TRBJ2-7, reads DVKVTQSSRYLVKRTGEKVFLECVQDMDHENMFWYRQDPGLGLRLIYFSYDVKMKEKGDIPEGYSVSREKKERFSLILESASTNQTSMYLCASSIRGLASYEQYFGPGTRLTVT.

This chain uses TRBV15 with TRBJ2-2. The CDR3 is 13 amino acids. Per the germline V gene, CDR1 is LNHNV and CDR2 is YYDKDF (reference sequence). CDR3 sequence: CATSRDSAGELFF. Looking up the rest from reference TRBV15 and TRBJ2-2 gives the full variable domain: DAMVIQNPRYQVTQFGKPVTLSCSQTLNHNVMYWYQQKSSQAPKLLFHYYDKDFNNEADTPDNFQSRRPNTSFCFLDIRSPGLGDTAMYLCATSRDSAGELFFGEGSRLTVL.